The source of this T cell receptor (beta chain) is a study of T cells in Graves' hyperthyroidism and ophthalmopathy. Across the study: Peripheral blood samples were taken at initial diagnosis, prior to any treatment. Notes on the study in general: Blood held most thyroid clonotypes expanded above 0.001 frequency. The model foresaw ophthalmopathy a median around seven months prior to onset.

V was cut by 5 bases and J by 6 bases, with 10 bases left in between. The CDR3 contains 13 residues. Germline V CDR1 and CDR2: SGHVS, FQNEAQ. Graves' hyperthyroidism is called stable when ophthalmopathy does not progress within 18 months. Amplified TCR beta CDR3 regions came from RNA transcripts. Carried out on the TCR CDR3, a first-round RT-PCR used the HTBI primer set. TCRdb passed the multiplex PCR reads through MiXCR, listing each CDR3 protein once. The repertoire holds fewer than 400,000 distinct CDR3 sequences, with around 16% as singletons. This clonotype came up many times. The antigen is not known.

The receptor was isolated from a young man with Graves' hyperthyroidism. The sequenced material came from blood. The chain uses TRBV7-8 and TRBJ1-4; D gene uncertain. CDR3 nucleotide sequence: TGTGCCAGCAGCACCGGGCCAGATGAAAAACTGTTTTTT. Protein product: CASSTGPDEKLFF.